This T cell receptor (beta chain) was obtained from a study of blood T cells in healthy people across ages (dated by TCRdb to the mid-2010s). Study-wide context: In model experiments, roughly one uniquely barcoded TCR beta cDNA molecule per two T cells was captured by template switching. Using deep sequencing normalized with unique cDNA molecular identifiers, the study measured how TCR beta repertoire diversity changes with age. Using the same blood draw, the study looked at two additional independent replicas of 1 million unique cDNA reads for two donors, one aged 18 to 30 and the other aged 80 or older. Donors of different ages were randomly distributed across sequencing lanes to avoid experimental bias. Four age groups were formed from the donors: young (average roughly 15 years), middle-aged (approximately 39), aged (roughly 59) and long-lived (approximately 80).

Results the study describes overall, beyond this receptor: Estimates of total diversity based on one million sequenced T cells were regarded as lower bounds and as underestimates. The percentage of naive T cells measured by flow cytometry correlated strongly with observed TCR beta diversity. As age increased, observed TCR beta diversity per million T cells dropped in a roughly linear way, and a significant reduction was already evident by age 40. Because the CMV infection status of the donors was unknown, age-related changes in expanded clonotypes may potentially have been confounded. The long-lived group showed more naive CD4+ T cells, fewer expanded clones and increased TCR diversity than the aged group, suggesting age selection. Bulk unsorted PBMC profiling prevented conclusive comparison of naive and antigen-experienced compartments.

V and J lose 3 bases and 3 bases, and a span of 8 bases separates them. The CDR3 runs 12 residues from the cysteine to the phenylalanine. Just the 36-base CDR3 DNA is kept, in frame starting at base 1. CDR1 and CDR2 are drawn from the germline V gene (reference sequence): DFQATT, SNEGSKA. Of note for this clonotype: Its antigen has not been determined. Per-base qualities were not stored, and no clone one base away is much larger.

Donors were roughly 40 systemically healthy Caucasian individuals from Russia aged roughly 6 to 90 years. Approximately 9.3 milliliters of peripheral blood were drawn from each donor into EDTA-treated Vacutainer tubes. Ficoll-Paque density-gradient centrifugation was used to isolate PBMCs, with at least 6.5 million per sample. Trizol reagent was used to extract total RNA from PBMCs, with at least 6 micrograms per sample. For every donor, flow cytometry on a PBMC aliquot measured the percentage of naive CD45RAhigh/CD27high T cells. Library prep was done by 5' RACE. Sequencing was carried out with an Illumina HiSeq 2500. The second PCR ran for roughly 7 to 12 cycles and used a J-beta primer mix along with a sample-barcoded 5' primer. Each TCR beta cDNA molecule received a unique molecular identifier from a template-switch 5' adaptor carrying 12 random nucleotides. At least 2.5 million CDR3-containing paired-end reads were obtained from each sample. The Mint cDNA synthesis kit, primed by a TRBC-specific oligonucleotide, was used to synthesize first-strand cDNA from all RNA. All cDNA was treated with uracil-DNA glycosylase and then went through a first 18-cycle PCR with the universal primers M1SS and BC2_uni_R. Turning to the authors' computational methods: For normalization, 1 million high-quality reads, each with a distinct molecular identifier, were randomly selected from each sample. Reads with shared molecular identifiers were discarded instead of being binned into consensus sequences. MiTCR, set to a Q25 quality threshold and the strictest error-elimination algorithm, was used for CDR3 identification, clonotype clustering and error correction. Lower-bound total TCR beta diversity was estimated with a nonparametric unseen species model using Euler transformation. Clones were called with MiXCR by TCRdb after fastp trimmed the public reads at Q25, and only in-frame beta chains were retained. Under each unique CDR3 protein, matching rows form one entry showing the most common genes and DNA. TCRdb assigned the V and J calls; the authors' analysis was not used. This sample comprises about 1.6 million distinct CDR3 sequences, about 31% of them detected only once. Approximately 10% of the sample lies in the top ten.

The sequence links TRBV20-1 to TRBJ1-1; the D gene lacks a confident call. This TCR came from a woman in her 30s in good health. Sequencing used blood. The nucleotides read TGCAGTGCTAGCCGGCAGGACACTGAAGCTTTCTTT. Translated, it reads CSASRQDTEAFF.